The present TCR beta chain was sequenced within a study of OX40 agonist ivuxolimab in advanced cancers. As for the study in general: Averaging about 60 years in age, with a range of roughly 20 to 80, the cohort was 65% to 90% male. Earlier anti-PD-1, anti-PD-L1 or anti-CTLA-4 therapy was permitted; about 38% had received some. Three individuals attained partial responses, comprising one hepatocellular carcinoma case and two cutaneous melanoma cases.

In regard to this clone: The target antigen is unknown.

General study points: Some nonresponders additionally presented with little normalized T-cell clonal expansion.

The length of the CDR3 is 11 residues. Trimming took 7 bases from V and 4 from J, leaving 7 bases between them. CDR1 is SEHNR, CDR2 FQNEAQ, per germline (reference sequence). TCRdb keeps only in-frame clones here, not all; method: immunoSEQ multiplex PCR. The sample lists about 61,000 clones, more than 85% occurring once. The rearrangement links TRBV7-9 to TRBJ2-5; D unresolved. The source is an adult with an advanced solid tumor such as melanoma, head and neck, liver or kidney cancer. The sequences come from CD4+ or CD8+ T cells sorted from blood, collected in a trial of the OX40 agonist ivuxolimab. This CDR3 reads CASKVGETQYF. For the CDR3, the DNA is TGTGCCAGCAAGGTCGGAGAGACCCAGTACTTC.